The 4 T cell receptor beta chains presented below share a single source sample, sequenced in a study of breast tumors, draining lymph nodes, adjacent tissues. TCRdb re-called the multiplex PCR reads with MiXCR, one entry per CDR3 protein. The sample lists 200,000 or so distinct CDR3 sequences; around 33% were seen once. Samples came from axillary lymph nodes draining the breast cancer. Sequencing was performed on axillary lymph node tissue. Every receptor here comes from a female donor with breast cancer. Some clones in this sample may be carry-over from other donors' samples.

The CDR3 DNA reads TGTGCCAGCAGGGACAGCCTTAGCAATCAGCCCCAGCATTTT. Encoded protein: CASRDSLSNQPQHF. The chain couples TRBV2 to TRBJ1-5, with a possible D match to TRBD1 (6 bases). CDR3 size: 14 residues. Germline values: CDR1 SNHLY, CDR2 FYNNEI. V lost 6 bases, J lost 0 bases, and 9 bases lay in between.

This clonotype was seen at least ten times. This chain joins TRBV25-1 and TRBJ2-3; D gene unclear. Trimming cost V 3 bases and J 0 bases, with 13 bases left between them. Germline V gene lookup returns CDR1 MGHDK and CDR2 SYGVNS. The CDR3 extends over 16 amino acids. CDR3 in amino acids: CASSDGQTTSTDTQYF. In DNA form, the CDR3 reads TGTGCCAGCAGTGACGGGCAGACAACTAGCACAGATACGCAGTATTTT.

The J gene is TRBJ1-2, the V gene TRBV11-2; no clear D gene. This CDR3 has 16 amino acids. The germline V gene has CDR1 SGHAT and CDR2 FQNNGV. Trimming stripped 5 bases from V and 0 bases from J, with 16 bases between. This chain's CDR3 is CASSPDPGGSNYGYTF. The CDR3 region has the DNA TGTGCCAGCAGCCCCGATCCGGGAGGATCTAACTATGGCTACACCTTC. The full variable domain, its missing parts supplied by reference TRBV11-2 and TRBJ1-2, is EAGVAQSPRYKIIEKRQSVAFWCNPISGHATLYWYQQILGQGPKLLIQFQNNGVVDDSQLPKDRFSAERLKGVDSTLKIQPAKLEDSAVYLCASSPDPGGSNYGYTFGSGTRLTVV.

The table lists this clonotype with many counts. The rearrangement uses TRBV20-1 and TRBJ2-7; the D call may be TRBD1 or TRBD2 (7 bases each). Trimming left V 6 bases short and J 1 base short, with 22 bases between. Germline V CDR1 and CDR2: DFQATT, SNEGSKA (reference sequence). CDR3 size: 16 residues. Here the CDR3 DNA reads TGCAGTGCGAACGGAGAGGGGAGGGGGCCTTCCTACGAGCAGTACTTC. Translation: CSANGEGRGPSYEQYF.